These T cell receptor beta chains were read from a single sample in a study of radiation and T cells in renal cell carcinoma. Produced via immunoSEQ multiplex PCR; TCRdb's table is partial and in-frame only. Among approximately 150,000 clones listed, around four fifths were seen once. The source was blood, collected from a patient whose treatment included radiotherapy and nephrectomy. The receptors were gathered from a woman aged 50 to 60 with renal cell carcinoma. CDR3s include the opening cysteine and the closing phenylalanine or tryptophan. Fields, in order: V gene, CDR3 length, D gene, CDR3 protein. A D gene is named only where the DNA matches it firmly.

v_call: TRBV6-6
cdr3_length: 16
d_call: -
cdr3_aa: CASSPKRTAHTDTQYF

v_call: TRBV6-5
cdr3_length: 14
d_call: -
cdr3_aa: CASTPGGGNQPQHF

v_call: TRBV6-5
cdr3_length: 15
d_call: TRBD2
cdr3_aa: CASRDGTSGFREQYF

v_call: TRBV7-2
cdr3_length: 15
d_call: TRBD1
cdr3_aa: CASSSTSGTGYEQYF

v_call: TRBV2
cdr3_length: 14
d_call: TRBD1
cdr3_aa: CASSDLTGLNEQYF

v_call: TRBV27
cdr3_length: 13
d_call: TRBD1
cdr3_aa: CASVGTGGIRQYF

v_call: TRBV29-1
cdr3_length: 13
d_call: -
cdr3_aa: CSAQGGTAYEQYF

v_call: TRBV5-1
cdr3_length: 14
d_call: -
cdr3_aa: CASSLSPGLNEQFF

v_call: TRBV6-5
cdr3_length: 15
d_call: -
cdr3_aa: CASRRGQGARYGYTF

v_call: TRBV11-3
cdr3_length: 15
d_call: -
cdr3_aa: CASSPSGVPGDEQFF

v_call: TRBV7-9
cdr3_length: 14
d_call: -
cdr3_aa: CASGGGSSGNTIYF

v_call: TRBV5-4
cdr3_length: 16
d_call: TRBD1
cdr3_aa: CASSLGQGASTYGYTF

v_call: TRBV10-3
cdr3_length: 13
d_call: -
cdr3_aa: CAISEVASYGYTF

v_call: TRBV4-1
cdr3_length: 15
d_call: TRBD1
cdr3_aa: CASSQDGGGGTEAFF

v_call: TRBV19
cdr3_length: 16
d_call: -
cdr3_aa: CASRFMTRATNEKLFF

v_call: TRBV6-5
cdr3_length: 13
d_call: -
cdr3_aa: CASKENSNQPQHF

v_call: TRBV19
cdr3_length: 12
d_call: -
cdr3_aa: CASSKLNTEAFF

v_call: TRBV7-8
cdr3_length: 11
d_call: -
cdr3_aa: CASGNTGELFF

v_call: TRBV30
cdr3_length: 17
d_call: -
cdr3_aa: CAWSGPWGALAKNIQYF

v_call: TRBV6-6
cdr3_length: 14
d_call: TRBD2
cdr3_aa: CASSLAGQTETQYF

v_call: TRBV7-9
cdr3_length: 13
d_call: -
cdr3_aa: CASSSTLNTEAFF

v_call: TRBV27
cdr3_length: 13
d_call: -
cdr3_aa: CASSLTGSYEQYF

v_call: TRBV11-2
cdr3_length: 16
d_call: -
cdr3_aa: CASSSSGFPISYEQYF

v_call: TRBV28
cdr3_length: 12
d_call: -
cdr3_aa: CASKGQLYEQYF

v_call: TRBV2
cdr3_length: 15
d_call: -
cdr3_aa: CASSVAARSGNTIYF

v_call: TRBV19
cdr3_length: 15
d_call: -
cdr3_aa: CASSHSQAIQETQYF

v_call: TRBV29-1
cdr3_length: 13
d_call: -
cdr3_aa: CSVEGRGAYGYTF

v_call: TRBV10-1
cdr3_length: 14
d_call: TRBD1
cdr3_aa: CASSESGGARGAFF

v_call: TRBV4-2
cdr3_length: 14
d_call: -
cdr3_aa: CASSPTENTGELFF

v_call: TRBV7-2
cdr3_length: 17
d_call: TRBD1
cdr3_aa: CASSFGTGGPDSYEQYF

v_call: TRBV5-1
cdr3_length: 13
d_call: -
cdr3_aa: CASSLDTDYGYTF

v_call: TRBV2
cdr3_length: 15
d_call: -
cdr3_aa: CASSEQGGPSYEQYF

v_call: TRBV7-3
cdr3_length: 14
d_call: TRBD1
cdr3_aa: CASARPGGLGTQYF

v_call: TRBV7-7
cdr3_length: 12
d_call: -
cdr3_aa: CASGGEPGELFF

v_call: TRBV2
cdr3_length: 14
d_call: -
cdr3_aa: CASKEMLGNQPQHF

v_call: TRBV10-3
cdr3_length: 13
d_call: -
cdr3_aa: CANSRDGSYEQYF

v_call: TRBV4-3
cdr3_length: 17
d_call: -
cdr3_aa: CASSQEADALAKNIQYF

v_call: TRBV10-3
cdr3_length: 12
d_call: -
cdr3_aa: CAISEMNTEAFF

v_call: TRBV5-1
cdr3_length: 15
d_call: -
cdr3_aa: CASSLGQGSAETQYF

v_call: TRBV5-1
cdr3_length: 13
d_call: -
cdr3_aa: CASSSYLSETQYF

v_call: TRBV4-3
cdr3_length: 16
d_call: -
cdr3_aa: CASSQGILVEGRKLFF

v_call: TRBV27
cdr3_length: 15
d_call: -
cdr3_aa: CASSSSGVVNTEAFF

v_call: TRBV14
cdr3_length: 14
d_call: -
cdr3_aa: CASSQGFATYEQYF

v_call: TRBV29-1
cdr3_length: 14
d_call: TRBD1
cdr3_aa: CSANGGTGGHEQYF

v_call: TRBV9
cdr3_length: 14
d_call: -
cdr3_aa: CASSEHASSRGYTF

v_call: TRBV15
cdr3_length: 19
d_call: -
cdr3_aa: CATSRRSGTEPQETDTQYF

v_call: TRBV21-1
cdr3_length: 16
d_call: -
cdr3_aa: CASSNLPGAYNSPLHF

v_call: TRBV9
cdr3_length: 15
d_call: -
cdr3_aa: CASSAQGGPSYEQYF

v_call: TRBV6-1
cdr3_length: 14
d_call: TRBD1
cdr3_aa: CASSEGTGPRGAFF

v_call: TRBV2
cdr3_length: 13
d_call: -
cdr3_aa: CASSMGATGELFF

v_call: TRBV9
cdr3_length: 16
d_call: TRBD1
cdr3_aa: CASSPRGGETNQPQHF

v_call: TRBV5-6
cdr3_length: 14
d_call: -
cdr3_aa: CASSSGTASSPLHF

v_call: TRBV9
cdr3_length: 15
d_call: TRBD1
cdr3_aa: CASSVDWDSAGELFF

v_call: TRBV7-2
cdr3_length: 14
d_call: -
cdr3_aa: CASSLPGELYGYTF

v_call: TRBV27
cdr3_length: 16
d_call: TRBD2
cdr3_aa: CASREAGGVPRETQYF

v_call: TRBV5-4
cdr3_length: 12
d_call: -
cdr3_aa: CASSKHTDTQYF